These 9 T cell receptor beta chains share one sample of origin, sequenced in a study of T-cell memory formation after mild COVID-19. MiXCR was run by TCRdb on the 5' RACE reads, yielding one entry per CDR3 protein. Of about 14,000 distinct CDR3 sequences listed, about 21% are singletons. Sequencing input: PBMCs or a T cell subset sorted from them (not recorded which). These receptors came from an adult woman who had mild COVID-19 (a few samples of this study predate the infection). Cell type and time point are not known.

This clonotype has at least ten counts. This chain joins TRBV20-1 and TRBJ1-2, with D perhaps matching TRBD1 (6 bases). This CDR3 region has 12 residues. V lost 4 bases and J 6 bases, leaving 12 bases between the germline ends. The germline CDR1 and CDR2 sequences are DFQATT and SNEGSKA (reference sequence). The CDR3: CSATRGTDGYTF. CDR3 in DNA: TGCAGTGCTACCAGGGGAACGGATGGCTACACCTTC.

This clonotype occurred many times. The rearrangement uses TRBV27 and TRBJ1-4, with no clear D. Deletions cut 5 bases from V and 0 bases from J, with 28 bases between. Per the germline V gene, CDR1 is MNHEY and CDR2 is SMNVEV (reference sequence). The CDR3 has 21 amino acids. CDR3 nucleotide sequence: TGTGCCAGCAGTCCTTACCCCCCGACGGTTCCCGGCCTACCAACTAATGAAAAACTGTTTTTT. It codes for CASSPYPPTVPGLPTNEKLFF.

This clonotype was seen repeatedly, ten times or more. A junction boundary mismatches the germline segment, possibly from a read error. The V call is TRBV12-3 or TRBV12-4, the J call TRBJ1-5; D perhaps matches TRBD1 (5 bases). CDR3 length: 11 amino acids. The DNA for the CDR3 is TGCGAAGACAGCCAGCGGGGGCCCCAGCATTTT. It encodes CEDSQRGPQHF.

This clonotype was counted many times. This rearrangement joins TRBV7-8 to TRBJ1-1, with D unclear. V was shortened by 0 bases and J by 4 bases, with 15 bases between the two germline ends. This CDR3 is 16 amino acids long. Germline lookup yields CDR1 SGHVS and CDR2 FQNEAQ. This CDR3 reads CASSLAGRAWGTEAFF. The CDR3, as DNA: TGTGCCAGCAGCTTAGCGGGTCGGGCCTGGGGCACTGAAGCTTTCTTT.

This clonotype was counted at least ten times. This sequence joins TRBV29-1 and TRBJ1-1; TRBD1 matches 8 bases. This CDR3 spans 14 amino acids. CDR1 SQVTM and CDR2 ANQGSEA come from the germline V gene. The J segment lost 5 bases and the V segment lost 6 bases, leaving 11 bases of the junction unmatched. In DNA, the CDR3 is TGCAGCGTGGCCGGAAAACAGGGGGTTACTGAAGCTTTCTTT. Translated, it gives CSVAGKQGVTEAFF.

In its sample, this clonotype was seen many times. This chain joins TRBV14 and TRBJ2-2; D not resolved. Trimming took 4 bases from V and 0 from J, leaving 9 bases between them. The CDR3 spans 15 residues. Germline CDR1 reads SGHDN; CDR2 reads FVKESK. CDR3 amino acids: CASSPDITNTGELFF. DNA for the CDR3: TGTGCCAGCAGCCCAGACATTACGAACACCGGGGAGCTGTTTTTT.

In its sample, this clonotype was seen many times. This chain connects TRBV7-9 to TRBJ1-2, with 7 bases aligning to TRBD1. Trimming at V came to 0 bases and at J to 3 bases, leaving 4 bases not matched to a gene. The CDR3 is 15 amino acids. The V gene's germline CDR1 is SEHNR and CDR2 FQNEAQ (reference sequence). The CDR3 nucleotides read TGTGCCAGCAGCTTAGCGCAAACAGGGGACTATGGCTACACCTTC. Its protein product is CASSLAQTGDYGYTF.

There are many counts of this clonotype. The chain links TRBV4-2 to TRBJ1-5, with 9 bases aligning to TRBD1. The germline gives CDR1 LGHNA, CDR2 YNFKEQ. The CDR3 spans 18 residues. Trimming removed 1 base from V and 4 bases from J; junction bases left unmatched: 11. The chain's CDR3 is CASSQVLVQGAWNQPQHF. In DNA, the CDR3 is TGTGCCAGCAGCCAAGTTCTTGTACAGGGGGCCTGGAATCAGCCCCAGCATTTT.

The chain is built from TRBV29-1 and TRBJ2-1, with a tentative D call TRBD2 (6 bases). V dropped 5 bases and J dropped 7 bases, with 6 bases sitting between them. This CDR3 region has 10 residues. CDR1 is SQVTM, CDR2 ANQGSEA, per germline. CDR3 protein: CSVRGNEQFF. Here the CDR3 DNA reads TGCAGCGTTCGGGGGAATGAGCAGTTCTTC.